These 5 T cell receptor beta chains share one sample of origin, sequenced in a study of vaccination and CD4 T cells after COVID-19. Treatment meaning: approximately 9-day PBMC culture with coronavirus spike peptide pools or control peptides (ViraFEST assay). Sequencing of cultured CD4+ T cell DNA used the Oncomine TCR Beta short-read assay. Each CDR3 protein is one row after TCRdb ran MiXCR on the PCR reads. The data hold about 21,000 distinct CDR3 sequences, with 44% observed a single time. Their antigens remain unidentified. The starting material was CD4+ T cells from blood, cultured in vitro, obtained before SARS-CoV-2 vaccination. The receptors were gathered from a human donor who had recovered from COVID-19.

The chain uses TRBV19 and TRBJ1-5, with D perhaps matching TRBD1 (5 bases). The V gene's germline CDR1 is LNHDA and CDR2 SQIVND (reference sequence). CDR3 length: 14 residues. V gave up 5 bases and J gave up 0 bases, with 8 bases separating them. DNA for the CDR3: TGTGCCAGTAGTGACAGTTATAGCAATCAGCCCCAGCATTTT. It codes for CASSDSYSNQPQHF.

The chain joins TRBV2 to TRBJ1-6; a weak D match, TRBD1 (6 bases). CDR3 length: 14 amino acids. Germline CDR1 is SNHLY and CDR2 is FYNNEI. Trimming shortened V by 6 bases and J by 5 bases, and 11 bases separated the two germline ends. The chain's CDR3 is CASRPGGNNSPLHF. The DNA of the CDR3 is TGTGCCAGCAGGCCGGGGGGCAATAATTCACCCCTCCACTTT.

This chain connects TRBV20-1 to TRBJ1-2; D gene ambiguous. V lost 6 bases, J lost 6 bases, and 17 bases lay in between. The CDR3 is 13 residues long. Per the germline V gene, CDR1 is DFQATT and CDR2 is SNEGSKA (reference sequence). The CDR3 loop reads CSAMGGPADGYTF. The CDR3 coding sequence is TGCAGTGCGATGGGTGGACCGGCGGATGGCTACACCTTC.

This clonotype has more than one count but fewer than ten. The V call is TRBV7-2, the J call TRBJ1-6; D unresolved. CDR1 is SGHTA, CDR2 FQGNSA, per germline. This CDR3 has 15 amino acids. The V gene lost 1 base and the J gene lost 9 bases, with 13 bases spanning the gap. CDR3 in amino acids: CASSLVSGNGSPLHF. Written as DNA, the CDR3 is TGTGCCAGCAGCTTAGTCTCGGGAAATGGTTCACCCCTCCACTTT.

In DNA, the CDR3 is TGTGCCAGCAGGGTGGGCAATCAGCCCCAGCATTTT. Protein: CASRVGNQPQHF. The rearrangement uses TRBV2 and TRBJ1-5; unclear D gene. Germline assignment: CDR1 SNHLY and CDR2 FYNNEI. The CDR3 runs 12 residues. V lost 6 bases and J 2 bases, leaving 5 bases between the germline ends.